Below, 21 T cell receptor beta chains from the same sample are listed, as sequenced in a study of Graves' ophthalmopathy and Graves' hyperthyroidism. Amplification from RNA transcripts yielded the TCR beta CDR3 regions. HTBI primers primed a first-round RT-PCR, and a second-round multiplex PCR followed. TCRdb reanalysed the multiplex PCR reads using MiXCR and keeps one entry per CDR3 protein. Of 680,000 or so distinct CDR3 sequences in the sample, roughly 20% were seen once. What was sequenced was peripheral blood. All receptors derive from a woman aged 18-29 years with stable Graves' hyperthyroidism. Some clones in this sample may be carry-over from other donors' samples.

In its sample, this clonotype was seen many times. CDR3 coding DNA: TGTGCCAGCCGCACTAAACACAGGGAGACCAATCAGCCCCAGCATTTT. This gives the protein CASRTKHRETNQPQHF. This chain links TRBV6-5 with TRBJ1-5; D possibly corresponds to TRBD1 (6 bases). V dropped 8 bases and J dropped 3 bases, with 20 bases sitting between them. CDR1 is MNHEY, CDR2 SVGAGI, per germline. The CDR3 consists of 16 residues.

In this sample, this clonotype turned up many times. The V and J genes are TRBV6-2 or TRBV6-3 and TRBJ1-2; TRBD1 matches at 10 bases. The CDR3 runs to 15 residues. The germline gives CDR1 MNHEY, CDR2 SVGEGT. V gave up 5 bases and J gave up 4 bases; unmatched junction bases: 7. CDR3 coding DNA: TGTGCCAGCAGTGATTCGACAGGGGGCGGCTATGGCTACACCTTC. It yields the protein CASSDSTGGGYGYTF.

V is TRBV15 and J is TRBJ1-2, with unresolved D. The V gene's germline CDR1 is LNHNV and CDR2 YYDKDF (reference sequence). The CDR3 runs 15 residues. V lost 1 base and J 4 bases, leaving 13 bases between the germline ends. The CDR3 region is CATSRGRDWGYGYTF. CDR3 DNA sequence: TGTGCCACCAGCAGAGGAAGGGATTGGGGCTATGGCTACACCTTC.

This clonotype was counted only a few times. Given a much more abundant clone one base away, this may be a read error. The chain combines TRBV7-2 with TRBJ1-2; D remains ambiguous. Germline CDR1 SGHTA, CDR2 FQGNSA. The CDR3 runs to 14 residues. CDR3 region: CVSSLSQSNYGYTF. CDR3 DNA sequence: TGTGTCAGCAGCTTATCGCAGTCTAACTATGGCTACACCTTC.

The CDR3 protein is CASTRQDGYTF. Here the CDR3 DNA reads TGTGCCAGCACTCGACAGGACGGTTACACCTTC. This chain joins TRBV28 and TRBJ1-2, with D possibly being TRBD1 (6 bases). This CDR3 has 11 amino acids. V lost 7 bases and J lost 11, with 14 bases in between. The V gene's germline CDR1 is MDHEN and CDR2 SYDVKM.

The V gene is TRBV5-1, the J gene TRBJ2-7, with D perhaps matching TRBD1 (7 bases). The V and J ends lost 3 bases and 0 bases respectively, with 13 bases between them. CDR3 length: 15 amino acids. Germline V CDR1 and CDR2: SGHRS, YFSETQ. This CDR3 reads CASSWTGGTSYEQYF. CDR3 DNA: TGCGCCAGCAGCTGGACAGGCGGGACCTCCTACGAGCAGTACTTC.

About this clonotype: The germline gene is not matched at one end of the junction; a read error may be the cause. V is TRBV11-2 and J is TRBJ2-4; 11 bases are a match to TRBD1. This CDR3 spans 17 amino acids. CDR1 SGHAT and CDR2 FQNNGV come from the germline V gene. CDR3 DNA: TGTGCCAGCAGCTTAGAGCTTGGACAGGGGGCTAGGGACATTAAGTACTTC. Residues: CASSLELGQGARDIKYF.

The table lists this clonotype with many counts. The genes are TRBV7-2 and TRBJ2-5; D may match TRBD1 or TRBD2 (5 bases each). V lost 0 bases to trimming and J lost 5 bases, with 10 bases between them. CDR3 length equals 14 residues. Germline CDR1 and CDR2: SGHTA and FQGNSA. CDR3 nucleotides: TGTGCCAGCAGCTTAGCGGCAGGGACGGAGACCCAGTACTTC. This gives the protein CASSLAAGTETQYF.

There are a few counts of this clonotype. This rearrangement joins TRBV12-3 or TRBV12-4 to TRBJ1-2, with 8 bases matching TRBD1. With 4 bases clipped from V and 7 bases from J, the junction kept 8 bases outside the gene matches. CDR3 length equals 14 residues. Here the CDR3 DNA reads TGTGCCAGCAGTTATTGGACAGGGATTGGTGGCTACACCTTC. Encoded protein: CASSYWTGIGGYTF.

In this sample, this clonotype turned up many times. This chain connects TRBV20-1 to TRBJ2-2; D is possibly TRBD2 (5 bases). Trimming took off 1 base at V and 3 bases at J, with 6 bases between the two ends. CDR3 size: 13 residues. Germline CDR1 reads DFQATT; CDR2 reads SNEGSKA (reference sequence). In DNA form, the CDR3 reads TGCAGTGCTAGAGGCGGGTACACCGGGGAGCTGTTTTTT. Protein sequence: CSARGGYTGELFF.

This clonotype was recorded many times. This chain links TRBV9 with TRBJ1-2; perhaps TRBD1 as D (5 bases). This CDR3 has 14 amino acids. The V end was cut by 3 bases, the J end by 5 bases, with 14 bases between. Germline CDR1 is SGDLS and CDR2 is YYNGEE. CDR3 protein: CASSDDRRAYGYTF. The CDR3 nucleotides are TGTGCCAGCAGCGATGACAGACGGGCTTATGGCTACACCTTC.

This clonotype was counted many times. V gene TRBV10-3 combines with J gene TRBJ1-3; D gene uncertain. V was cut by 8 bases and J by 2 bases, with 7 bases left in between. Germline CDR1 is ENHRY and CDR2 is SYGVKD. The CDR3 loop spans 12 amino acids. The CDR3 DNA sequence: TGTGCCATCGCGCCAGCTGGAAACACCATATATTTT. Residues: CAIAPAGNTIYF.

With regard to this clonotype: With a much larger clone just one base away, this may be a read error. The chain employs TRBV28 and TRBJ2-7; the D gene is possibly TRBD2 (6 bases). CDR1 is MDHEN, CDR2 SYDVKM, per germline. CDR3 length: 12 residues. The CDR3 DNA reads TGTGTCAGCCAGGACTACAGCAACGAGCAGTACTTC. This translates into CVSQDYSNEQYF.

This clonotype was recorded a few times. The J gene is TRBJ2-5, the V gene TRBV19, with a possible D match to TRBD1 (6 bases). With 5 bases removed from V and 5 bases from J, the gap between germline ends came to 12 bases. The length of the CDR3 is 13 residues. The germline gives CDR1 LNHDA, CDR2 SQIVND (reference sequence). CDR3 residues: CASSPQGYETQYF. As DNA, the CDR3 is TGTGCCAGTAGTCCTCAGGGGTACGAGACCCAGTACTTC.

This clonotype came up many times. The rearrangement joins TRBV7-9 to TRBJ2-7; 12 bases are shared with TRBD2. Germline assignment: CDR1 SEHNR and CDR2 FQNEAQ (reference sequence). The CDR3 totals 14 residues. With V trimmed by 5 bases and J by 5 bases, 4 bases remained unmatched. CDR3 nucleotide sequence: TGTGCCAGCAGCGGAACTAGCGGGAGGAACGAGCAGTACTTC. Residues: CASSGTSGRNEQYF.

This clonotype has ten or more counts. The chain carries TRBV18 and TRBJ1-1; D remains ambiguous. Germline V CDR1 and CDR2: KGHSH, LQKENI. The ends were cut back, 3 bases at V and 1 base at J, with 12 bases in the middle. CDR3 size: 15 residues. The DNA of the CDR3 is TGTGCCAGCTCACCGGTGAAGTTTGAGAACACTGAAGCTTTCTTT. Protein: CASSPVKFENTEAFF.

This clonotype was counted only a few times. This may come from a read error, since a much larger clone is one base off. The chain's CDR3 is CASRTGGESYEQYF. The CDR3 DNA is TGTGCCAGCAGGACCGGGGGGGAGTCCTACGAGCAGTACTTC. J is TRBJ2-7 and V is TRBV6-1; 8 nucleotides align to TRBD2. The V segment lost 6 bases and the J segment 1 base; nucleotides outside the gene matches: 5. Germline V gene data show CDR1 as MNHNS and CDR2 as SASEGT. The CDR3 is 14 amino acids.

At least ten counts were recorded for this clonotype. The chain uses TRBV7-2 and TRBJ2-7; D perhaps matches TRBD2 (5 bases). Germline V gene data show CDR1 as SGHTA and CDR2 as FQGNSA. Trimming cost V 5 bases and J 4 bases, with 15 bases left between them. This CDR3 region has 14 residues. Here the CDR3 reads CASSRSPPGYEQYF. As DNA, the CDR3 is TGTGCCAGCAGCCGTTCTCCACCGGGGTACGAGCAGTACTTC.

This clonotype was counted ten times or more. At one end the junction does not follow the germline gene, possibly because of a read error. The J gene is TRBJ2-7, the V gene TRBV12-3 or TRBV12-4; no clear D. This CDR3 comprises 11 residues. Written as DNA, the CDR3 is TGTGCCAGCAGCTTAGATTCCGAGCAGTACTTC. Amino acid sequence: CASSLDSEQYF.

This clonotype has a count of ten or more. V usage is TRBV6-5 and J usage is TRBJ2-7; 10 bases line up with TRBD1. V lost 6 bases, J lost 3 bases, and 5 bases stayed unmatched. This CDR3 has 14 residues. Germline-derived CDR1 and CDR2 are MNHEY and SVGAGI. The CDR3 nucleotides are TGTGCCAGCAGAGGAGGGGACAGGGGCTACGAGCAGTACTTC. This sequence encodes CASRGGDRGYEQYF.

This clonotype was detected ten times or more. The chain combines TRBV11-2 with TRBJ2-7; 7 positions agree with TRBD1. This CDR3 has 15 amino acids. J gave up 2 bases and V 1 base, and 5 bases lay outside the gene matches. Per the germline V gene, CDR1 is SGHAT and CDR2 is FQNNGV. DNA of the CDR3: TGTGCCAGCAGCTTAGGGACAGGACACCCCTACGAGCAGTACTTC. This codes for CASSLGTGHPYEQYF.